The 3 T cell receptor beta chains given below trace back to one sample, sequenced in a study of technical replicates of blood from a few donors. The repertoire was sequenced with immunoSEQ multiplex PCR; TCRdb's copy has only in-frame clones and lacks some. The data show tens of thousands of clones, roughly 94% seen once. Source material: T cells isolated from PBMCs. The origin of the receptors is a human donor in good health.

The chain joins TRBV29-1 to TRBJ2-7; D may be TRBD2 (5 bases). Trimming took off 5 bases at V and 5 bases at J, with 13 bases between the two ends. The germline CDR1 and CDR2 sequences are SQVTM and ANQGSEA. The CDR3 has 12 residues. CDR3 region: CSVRAEVHEQYF. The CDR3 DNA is TGCAGCGTTCGTGCGGAGGTCCACGAGCAGTACTTC.

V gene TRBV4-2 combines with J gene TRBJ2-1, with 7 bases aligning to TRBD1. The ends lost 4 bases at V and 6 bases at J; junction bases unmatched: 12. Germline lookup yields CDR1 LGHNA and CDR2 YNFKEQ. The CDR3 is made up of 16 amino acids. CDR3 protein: CASSPLQTQGFNEQFF. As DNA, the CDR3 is TGTGCCAGCAGCCCCTTACAGACACAGGGGTTCAATGAGCAGTTCTTC.

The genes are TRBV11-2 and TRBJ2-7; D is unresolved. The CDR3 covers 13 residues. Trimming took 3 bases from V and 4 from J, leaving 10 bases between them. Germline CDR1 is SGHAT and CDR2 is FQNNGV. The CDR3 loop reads CASSLATEYEQYF. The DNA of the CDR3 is TGTGCCAGCAGCTTGGCCACAGAGTACGAGCAGTACTTC. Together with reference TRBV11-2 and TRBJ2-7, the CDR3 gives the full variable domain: EAGVAQSPRYKIIEKRQSVAFWCNPISGHATLYWYQQILGQGPKLLIQFQNNGVVDDSQLPKDRFSAERLKGVDSTLKIQPAKLEDSAVYLCASSLATEYEQYFGPGTRLTVT.